This T cell receptor (beta chain) stems from a study of radiotherapy plus CTLA-4 blockade in lung cancer (dated by TCRdb to 2016 to 2019). Describing the broader study: Among enrolled patients, 15% to 20% had an objective response and approximately 30% reached disease control. Study-wide conclusions, independent of this receptor: TCR clones derived from tumors expanded in peripheral blood after treatment with radiotherapy and ipilimumab. Early dynamic changes in blood T cell clones, together with increased serum interferon-beta after radiation, were reported as the strongest predictors of response.

As for this clone: There is no known antigen for this receptor. No per-base quality is available; no much larger clone lies one base away.

The junction carries 18 bases between V and J, which are trimmed by 7 bases and 2 bases respectively. The CDR3 has 15 amino acids, counting the end cysteine and phenylalanine. Of the read, only the CDR3 DNA is kept; its 45 bases are in frame from base 1. For CDR1 and CDR2, the germline V gene (reference sequence) lists MNHEY and SMNVEV. Library construction relied on the immunoSEQ multiplex PCR assay. TCRdb stores this immuneACCESS table with in-frame sequences only. Part of the clones is absent; in the studies checked, under half of the shortfall reflects unresolved V genes, and no reason is known for the rest. Within this sample are tens of thousands of clones, with around 84% of them counted one time only. The ten largest clones capture around 0.8% of the sample. The study tested focal radiation therapy combined with CTLA-4 blockade (ipilimumab) in patients with chemo-refractory metastatic non-small-cell lung cancer.

The rearranged chain carries TRBV27 and TRBJ2-7; 6 matching bases give a weak D call of TRBD1. The receptor was derived from a human donor with non-small cell lung cancer who had stable disease on radiotherapy plus ipilimumab. Sample: peripheral blood, taken from a patient treated with radiotherapy plus ipilimumab. The DNA sequence follows: TGTGCCAGCAAAATAACAGGGATTGGCCCCTACGAGCAGTACTTC. The encoded protein is CASKITGIGPYEQYF.